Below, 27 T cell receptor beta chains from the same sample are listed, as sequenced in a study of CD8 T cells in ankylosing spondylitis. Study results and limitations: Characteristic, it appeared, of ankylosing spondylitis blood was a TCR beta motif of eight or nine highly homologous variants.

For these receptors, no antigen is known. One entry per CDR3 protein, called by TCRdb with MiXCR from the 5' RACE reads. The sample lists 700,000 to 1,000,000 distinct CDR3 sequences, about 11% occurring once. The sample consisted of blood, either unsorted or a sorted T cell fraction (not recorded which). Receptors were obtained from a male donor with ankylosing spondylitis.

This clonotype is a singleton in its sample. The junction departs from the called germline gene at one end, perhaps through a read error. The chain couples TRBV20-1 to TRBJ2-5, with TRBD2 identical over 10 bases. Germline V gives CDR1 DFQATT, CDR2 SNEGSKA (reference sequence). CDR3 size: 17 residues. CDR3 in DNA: TGCTGTGCCTTAGCATTAGCGGGGGGCCCAGCGGGAGAGACCCAGTACTTC. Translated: CCALALAGGPAGETQYF.

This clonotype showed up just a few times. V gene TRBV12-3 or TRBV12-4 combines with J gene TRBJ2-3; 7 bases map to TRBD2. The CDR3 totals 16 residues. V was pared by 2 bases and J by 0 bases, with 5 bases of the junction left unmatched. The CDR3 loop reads CASSLSGLPSTDTQYF. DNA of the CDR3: TGTGCCAGCAGTTTATCGGGACTACCCAGCACAGATACGCAGTATTTT.

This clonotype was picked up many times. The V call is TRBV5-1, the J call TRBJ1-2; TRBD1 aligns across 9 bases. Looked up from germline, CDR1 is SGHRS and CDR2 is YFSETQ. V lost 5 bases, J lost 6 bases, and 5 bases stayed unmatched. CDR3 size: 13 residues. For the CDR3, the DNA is TGCGCCAGCAGACCCGGACAGGGGAATGGCTACACCTTC. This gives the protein CASRPGQGNGYTF.

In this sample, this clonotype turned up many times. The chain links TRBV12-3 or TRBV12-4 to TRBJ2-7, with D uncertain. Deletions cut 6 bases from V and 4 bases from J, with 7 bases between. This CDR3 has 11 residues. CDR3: CASSYQYEQYF. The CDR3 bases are TGTGCCAGCAGCTACCAGTACGAGCAGTACTTC.

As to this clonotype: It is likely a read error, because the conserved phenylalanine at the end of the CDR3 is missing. Here the CDR3 DNA reads TGTGCCAGCTCTCCGGACAGGGACTTCTACGAGCAGTACCTC. It codes for CASSPDRDFYEQYL. The rearrangement uses TRBV18 and TRBJ2-7; the match to TRBD1 covers 8 bases. With V trimmed by 6 bases and J by 3 bases, 7 bases remained unmatched. This CDR3 contains 14 residues. The germline V gene encodes CDR1 KGHSH and CDR2 LQKENI.

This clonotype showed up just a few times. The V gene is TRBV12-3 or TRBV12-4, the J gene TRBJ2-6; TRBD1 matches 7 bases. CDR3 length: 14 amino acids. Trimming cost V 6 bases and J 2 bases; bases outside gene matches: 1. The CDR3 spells CASRGQPGANVLTF. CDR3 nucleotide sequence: TGTGCCAGCAGGGGACAGCCTGGGGCCAACGTCCTGACTTTC.

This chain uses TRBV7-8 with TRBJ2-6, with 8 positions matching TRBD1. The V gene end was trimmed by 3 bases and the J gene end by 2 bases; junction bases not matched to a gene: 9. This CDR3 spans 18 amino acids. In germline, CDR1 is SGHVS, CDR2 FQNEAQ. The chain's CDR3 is CASSLVDRALTGANVLTF. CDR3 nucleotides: TGTGCCAGCAGCTTGGTGGACAGGGCGTTGACTGGGGCCAACGTCCTGACTTTC.

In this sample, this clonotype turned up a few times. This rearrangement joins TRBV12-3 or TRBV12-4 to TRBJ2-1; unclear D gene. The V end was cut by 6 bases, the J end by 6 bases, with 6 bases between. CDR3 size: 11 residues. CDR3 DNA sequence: TGTGCCAGCAGAACCACCAATGAGCAGTTCTTC. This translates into CASRTTNEQFF.

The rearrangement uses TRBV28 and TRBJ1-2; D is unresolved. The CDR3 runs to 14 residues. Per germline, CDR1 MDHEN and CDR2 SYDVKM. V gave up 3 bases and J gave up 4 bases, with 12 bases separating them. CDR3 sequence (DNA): TGTGCCAGCAGTTTCAAGGGTAGATTCTATGGCTACACCTTC. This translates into CASSFKGRFYGYTF.

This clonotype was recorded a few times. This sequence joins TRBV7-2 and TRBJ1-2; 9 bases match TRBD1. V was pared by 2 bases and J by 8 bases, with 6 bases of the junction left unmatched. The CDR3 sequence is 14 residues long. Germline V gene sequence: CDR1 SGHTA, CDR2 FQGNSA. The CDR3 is CASSLLTGGAGYTF. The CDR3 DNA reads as TGTGCCAGCAGCTTACTCACAGGGGGCGCAGGCTACACCTTC.

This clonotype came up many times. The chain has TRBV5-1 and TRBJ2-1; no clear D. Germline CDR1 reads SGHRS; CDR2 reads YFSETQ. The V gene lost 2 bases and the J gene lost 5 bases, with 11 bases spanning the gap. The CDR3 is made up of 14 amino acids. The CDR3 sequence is CASSFNIENNEQFF. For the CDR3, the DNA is TGCGCCAGCAGCTTTAACATAGAAAACAATGAGCAGTTCTTC.

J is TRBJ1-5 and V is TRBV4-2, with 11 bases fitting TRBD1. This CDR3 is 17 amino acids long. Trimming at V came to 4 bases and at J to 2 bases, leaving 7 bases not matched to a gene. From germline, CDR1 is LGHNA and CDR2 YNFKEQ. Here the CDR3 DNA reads TGTGCCAGCAGCCGCGGGACAGGGGGGGTTGGCAATCAGCCCCAGCATTTT. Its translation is CASSRGTGGVGNQPQHF.

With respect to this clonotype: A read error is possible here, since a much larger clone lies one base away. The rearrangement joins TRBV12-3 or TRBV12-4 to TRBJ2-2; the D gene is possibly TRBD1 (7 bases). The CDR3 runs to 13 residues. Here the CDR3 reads CASSSRGAGELSF. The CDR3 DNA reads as TGTGCCAGCAGTTCCAGGGGGGCCGGGGAGCTGTCTTTT.

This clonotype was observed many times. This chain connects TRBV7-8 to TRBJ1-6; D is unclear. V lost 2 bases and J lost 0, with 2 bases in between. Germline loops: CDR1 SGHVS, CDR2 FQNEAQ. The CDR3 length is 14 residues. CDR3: CASSLYSYNSPLHF. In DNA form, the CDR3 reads TGTGCCAGCAGCTTATACTCCTATAATTCACCCCTCCACTTT.

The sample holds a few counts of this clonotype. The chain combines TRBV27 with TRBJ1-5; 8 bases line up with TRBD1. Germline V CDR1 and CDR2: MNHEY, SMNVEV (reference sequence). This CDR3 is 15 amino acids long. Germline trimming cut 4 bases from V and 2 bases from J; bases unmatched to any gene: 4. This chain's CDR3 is CASSSDRGGNQPQHF. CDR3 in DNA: TGTGCCAGCAGTTCTGACAGGGGCGGCAATCAGCCCCAGCATTTT.

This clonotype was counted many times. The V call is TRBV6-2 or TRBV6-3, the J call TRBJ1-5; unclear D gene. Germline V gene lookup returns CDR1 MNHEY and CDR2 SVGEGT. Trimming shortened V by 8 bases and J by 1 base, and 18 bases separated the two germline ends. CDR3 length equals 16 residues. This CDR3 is CASAERKLASNQPQHF. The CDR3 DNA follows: TGTGCCAGCGCTGAACGAAAGCTTGCCAGCAATCAGCCCCAGCATTTT.

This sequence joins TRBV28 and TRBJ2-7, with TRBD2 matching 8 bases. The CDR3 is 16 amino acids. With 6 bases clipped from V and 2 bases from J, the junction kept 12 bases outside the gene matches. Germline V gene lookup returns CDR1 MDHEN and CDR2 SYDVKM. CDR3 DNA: TGTGCCAGCAGCCCCCTCCCCGCGGGAGGTCCCTACGAGCAGTACTTC. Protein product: CASSPLPAGGPYEQYF.

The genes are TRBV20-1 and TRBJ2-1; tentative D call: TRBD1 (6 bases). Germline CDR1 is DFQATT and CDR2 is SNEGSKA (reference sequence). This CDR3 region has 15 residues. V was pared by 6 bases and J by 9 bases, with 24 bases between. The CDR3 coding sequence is TGCAGTGCCGGTAGGTTTGACGGGGCCAGGGGTGAGCAGTTCTTC. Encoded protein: CSAGRFDGARGEQFF.

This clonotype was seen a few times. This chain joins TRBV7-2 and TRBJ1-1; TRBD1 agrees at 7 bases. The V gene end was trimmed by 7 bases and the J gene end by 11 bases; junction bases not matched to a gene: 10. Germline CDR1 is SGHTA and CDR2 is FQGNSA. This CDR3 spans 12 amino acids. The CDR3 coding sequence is TGTGCCAGCACGGGACAGTTTAGTGTTGCTTTCTTT. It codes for CASTGQFSVAFF.

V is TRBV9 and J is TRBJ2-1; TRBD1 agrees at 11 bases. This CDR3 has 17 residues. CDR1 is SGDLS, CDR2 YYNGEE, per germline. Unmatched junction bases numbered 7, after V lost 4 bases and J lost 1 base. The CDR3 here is CASSTRTGGYSYNEQFF. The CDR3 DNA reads TGTGCCAGCAGCACCCGGACAGGGGGCTATTCCTACAATGAGCAGTTCTTC.

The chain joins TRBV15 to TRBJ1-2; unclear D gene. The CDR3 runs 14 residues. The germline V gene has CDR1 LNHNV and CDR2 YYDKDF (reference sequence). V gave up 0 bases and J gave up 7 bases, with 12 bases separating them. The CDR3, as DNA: TGTGCCACCAGCAGAGACCCCACCTCAGGTGGCTACACCTTC. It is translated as CATSRDPTSGGYTF.

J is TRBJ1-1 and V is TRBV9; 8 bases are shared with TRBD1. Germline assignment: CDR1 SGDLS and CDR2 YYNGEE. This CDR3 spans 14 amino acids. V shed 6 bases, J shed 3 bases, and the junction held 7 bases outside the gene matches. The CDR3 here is CASTPGQVDTEAFF. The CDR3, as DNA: TGTGCCAGCACACCGGGACAGGTCGACACTGAAGCTTTCTTT. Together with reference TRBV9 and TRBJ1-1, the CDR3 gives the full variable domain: DSGVTQTPKHLITATGQRVTLRCSPRSGDLSVYWYQQSLDQGLQFLIQYYNGEERAKGNILERFSAQQFPDLHSELNLSSLELGDSALYFCASTPGQVDTEAFFGQGTRLTVV.

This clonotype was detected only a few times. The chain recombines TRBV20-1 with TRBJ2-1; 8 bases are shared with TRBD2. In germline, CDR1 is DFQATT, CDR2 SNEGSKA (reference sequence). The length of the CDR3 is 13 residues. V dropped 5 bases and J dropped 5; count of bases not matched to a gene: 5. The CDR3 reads CSAHSGAHNEQFF. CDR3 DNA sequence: TGCAGTGCTCATAGCGGGGCCCACAATGAGCAGTTCTTC.

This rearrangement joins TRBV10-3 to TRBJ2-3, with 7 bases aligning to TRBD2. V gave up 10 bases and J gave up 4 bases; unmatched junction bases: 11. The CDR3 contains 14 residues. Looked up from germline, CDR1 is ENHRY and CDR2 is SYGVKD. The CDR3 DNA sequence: TGTGCCACCGGTGACCAGGGAGGGGCAGATACGCAGTATTTT. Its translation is CATGDQGGADTQYF.

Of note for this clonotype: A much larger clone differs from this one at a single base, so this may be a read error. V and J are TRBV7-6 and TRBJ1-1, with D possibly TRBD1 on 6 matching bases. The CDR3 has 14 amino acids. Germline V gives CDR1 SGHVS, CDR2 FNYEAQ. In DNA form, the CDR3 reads TGTGCCAGCAGCTTCATTCGGGGGGACACTGAAGTTTTCTTT. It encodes CASSFIRGDTEVFF.

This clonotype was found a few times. CDR3: CASSYRERVDTQYF. The CDR3 coding sequence is TGTGCCAGCAGTTATCGCGAAAGGGTTGATACGCAGTATTTT. V and J are TRBV6-5 and TRBJ2-3, with D unresolved. Per the germline V gene, CDR1 is MNHEY and CDR2 is SVGAGI. CDR3 length: 14 amino acids. V lost 3 bases, J lost 6 bases, and 13 bases lay in between.

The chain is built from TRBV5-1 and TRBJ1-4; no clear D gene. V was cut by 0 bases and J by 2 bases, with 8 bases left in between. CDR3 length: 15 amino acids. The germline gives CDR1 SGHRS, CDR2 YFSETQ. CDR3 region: CASSLVGFTNEKLFF. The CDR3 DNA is TGCGCCAGCAGCTTGGTTGGGTTTACTAATGAAAAACTGTTTTTT.